This T cell receptor beta chain was sequenced in a study of T cells after yellow fever vaccination. Study-wide context: Preparation of the low-cell-number fractions used SMART-Seq v4 Ultra Low Input.

Findings and limits, study-wide: The presence of abundant clonotypes contaminating from the bulk population was possible in FACS-sorted repertoires. A secondary response was less intense yet reached its peak sooner, at day 5 versus 15.

Each CDR3 protein gets one entry after TCRdb re-called the 5' RACE reads with MiXCR. This sample carries 500,000 to 700,000 distinct CDR3 sequences, 15% to 20% of them seen once, and the ten largest clones take more than 13%. This clonotype was recorded a few times. What it binds is unknown. The sequence was obtained from a man aged 30 to 39 who received the YFV17D yellow fever vaccine. This specimen was PBMCs, taken 15 days after the yellow fever booster vaccination.

In DNA form, the CDR3 reads TGTGCCAGCAGCCAAGATCCTCAGTGGGTAGCGGGAGAGACCCAGTACTTC. Translated: CASSQDPQWVAGETQYF. V is TRBV4-2 and J is TRBJ2-5; 7 nucleotides match TRBD2. The CDR3 is made up of 17 amino acids. Trimming took 0 bases from V and 4 from J; bases not matched to a gene: 11. In germline, CDR1 is LGHNA, CDR2 YNFKEQ.